The sequence of this TCR beta chain was determined in a study of T cell responses to AZD1222 COVID-19 vaccine. This CDR3 is built from 14 residues. CDR1 and CDR2 (germline): KGHSH, LQKENI. Trimming took 5 bases from V and 6 from J, leaving 11 bases between them. Repertoires were generated with immunoSEQ multiplex PCR, while TCRdb's copy carries only in-frame clones and drops some. The sample lists approximately 120,000 clones, roughly 88% occurring once. This rearrangement joins TRBV18 to TRBJ1-6, with D possibly being TRBD1 (6 bases). The sequence derives from an adult in good health. The source material was peripheral blood, sampled on day 0 of MenACWY control vaccination. CDR3 nucleotides: TGTGCCAGCTCAAAAGACAGGACTAATTCACCCCTCCACTTT. As protein: CASSKDRTNSPLHF.